The 26 T cell receptor beta chains below come from one sample, sequenced in a study of blood T cell repertoires in COVID-19 (dated by TCRdb to the early 2020s). The library was produced with the immunoSEQ multiplex PCR assay. Drawn from immuneACCESS, this table holds only the in-frame rearrangements with V and J called that TCRdb kept. Clones are partly lost; checked studies trace under half to an unresolved V gene and leave the rest unexplained. The sample includes some 200,000 clones, with roughly 80% observed a single time. About 5.3% of the sample is in the top ten clones. The sample taken for sequencing was PBMCs or T cells enriched from blood (not recorded which). The receptors were gathered from a woman aged 45-65 years who had been exposed to COVID-19.

The chain employs TRBV5-1 and TRBJ1-6; D is uncertain. The germline V gene has CDR1 SGHRS and CDR2 YFSETQ. The CDR3 extends over 14 amino acids. V dropped 4 bases and J dropped 8 bases, with 13 bases sitting between them. The CDR3, as DNA: TGCGCCAGCAGCGCCCCAGACACCGATTCACCCCTCCACTTT. The encoded protein is CASSAPDTDSPLHF.

The J gene is TRBJ2-7, the V gene TRBV6-5, with 9 positions matching TRBD1. CDR1 and CDR2 from the germline V gene are MNHEY and SVGAGI. V lost 11 bases to trimming and J lost 3 bases; unmatched junction nucleotides: 2. The CDR3 has 11 amino acids. The CDR3 loop is CAGGQGYEQYF. The CDR3 DNA reads TGTGCCGGGGGACAGGGCTACGAGCAGTACTTC.

This clone was counted only a few times. V gene TRBV28 combines with J gene TRBJ1-5, with D possibly matching TRBD1 (6 bases). Trimming removed 6 bases at V and 0 bases at J, with 12 bases between. The CDR3 contains 15 residues. CDR1 MDHEN and CDR2 SYDVKM come from the germline V gene. Here the CDR3 reads CASSPDSNSNQPQHF. The CDR3, as DNA: TGTGCCAGCAGCCCGGACAGCAATAGCAATCAGCCCCAGCATTTT. Full variable domain (missing parts from reference TRBV28 and TRBJ1-5): DVKVTQSSRYLVKRTGEKVFLECVQDMDHENMFWYRQDPGLGLRLIYFSYDVKMKEKGDIPEGYSVSREKKERFSLILESASTNQTSMYLCASSPDSNSNQPQHFGDGTRLSIL.

The chain uses TRBV18 and TRBJ1-1; no clear D gene. V gave up 4 bases and J gave up 11 bases, with 11 bases separating them. This CDR3 spans 11 amino acids. Germline V lookup: CDR1 KGHSH, CDR2 LQKENI. This chain's CDR3 is CASSLDYTAFF. As DNA, the CDR3 is TGTGCCAGCTCACTTGATTACACGGCTTTCTTT.

The chain links TRBV7-8 to TRBJ1-1; D remains unclear. The CDR3 extends over 11 amino acids. CDR1 is SGHVS, CDR2 FQNEAQ, per germline. CDR3 DNA: TGTGTTTGCAGGTCGAACACTGAAGCTTTCTTT. Amino acids: CVCRSNTEAFF.

The V call is TRBV19, the J call TRBJ1-5; unclear D gene. Germline V gene sequence: CDR1 LNHDA, CDR2 SQIVND (reference sequence). This CDR3 contains 19 residues. V gave up 3 bases and J gave up 0 bases, with 21 bases separating them. The CDR3: CASSIRKNLEKNSNQPQHF. The DNA for the CDR3 is TGTGCCAGTAGTATTCGTAAGAACCTTGAGAAGAATAGCAATCAGCCCCAGCATTTT.

This clone appeared many times. This sequence joins TRBV6-4 and TRBJ2-1, with TRBD2 identical over 11 bases. The CDR3 sequence is 16 residues long. Trimming cost V 6 bases and J 4 bases; bases outside gene matches: 8. Germline CDR1 reads MRHNA; CDR2 reads SNTAGT. The DNA for the CDR3 is TGTGCCAGCAGCCCGACCGGGACTAGCGGTTACAATGAGCAGTTCTTC. It is translated as CASSPTGTSGYNEQFF.

The rearrangement uses TRBV5-1 and TRBJ2-3; 10 bases align to TRBD1. After removal of 4 bases from V and 6 bases from J, the junction contained 8 bases not matched to a gene. The CDR3 has 15 residues. Germline CDR1 is SGHRS and CDR2 is YFSETQ. The CDR3 region has the DNA TGCGCCAGCAGCCGAAGACAGGGGGCCTCGGATACGCAGTATTTT. Translating gives CASSRRQGASDTQYF.

CDR3 amino acids: CASRTTPASEKLFF. The CDR3 nucleotides read TGTGCCAGCAGGACGACACCGGCGAGTGAAAAACTGTTTTTT. The rearrangement uses TRBV5-4 and TRBJ1-4; D uncertain. From germline, CDR1 is SGHNT and CDR2 YYREEE (reference sequence). The CDR3 is 14 residues long. The V gene lost 5 bases and the J gene lost 7 bases, with 15 bases spanning the gap.

This rearrangement joins TRBV12-3 or TRBV12-4 to TRBJ1-3; D gene unclear. The CDR3 totals 12 residues. V gave up 5 bases and J gave up 4 bases, with 6 bases separating them. In nucleotides, the CDR3 is TGTGCCAGCAGTGAACAGGGAAACACCATATATTTT. This codes for CASSEQGNTIYF.

The rearrangement uses TRBV4-3 and TRBJ1-2; D perhaps matches TRBD1 (6 bases). V gave up 0 bases and J gave up 9 bases, with 11 bases separating them. Per the germline V gene, CDR1 is LGHNA and CDR2 is YSLEER. The CDR3 loop spans 13 amino acids. The CDR3 loop reads CASSQDNRGSYTF. CDR3 DNA sequence: TGCGCCAGCAGCCAAGATAATAGGGGGAGCTACACCTTC.

This CDR3 is CASSFRTGGSNQPQHF. CDR3 nucleotides: TGTGCCAGCAGCTTCCGGACAGGGGGTAGCAATCAGCCCCAGCATTTT. The V gene is TRBV6-2 or TRBV6-3, the J gene TRBJ1-5, with 10 bases matching TRBD1. In germline, CDR1 is MNHEY, CDR2 SVGEGT. V gave up 6 bases and J gave up 0 bases; unmatched junction bases: 5. The CDR3 covers 16 residues.

This chain uses TRBV7-9 with TRBJ2-7; D is unresolved. V lost 5 bases and J 7 bases, leaving 12 bases between the germline ends. The CDR3 covers 12 residues. Germline CDR1 is SEHNR and CDR2 is FQNEAQ (reference sequence). The CDR3 nucleotides are TGTGCCAGCAGCCTAGACCTCGCGGAGCAGTACTTC. Its protein is CASSLDLAEQYF.

The chain couples TRBV28 to TRBJ2-4; 8 bases align to TRBD1. Per the germline V gene, CDR1 is MDHEN and CDR2 is SYDVKM. The CDR3 consists of 14 residues. The J segment lost 8 bases and the V segment lost 5 bases, leaving 8 bases of the junction unmatched. The CDR3 loop reads CASSPPGTGDIQYF. The CDR3 coding sequence is TGTGCCAGCAGTCCACCGGGGACAGGCGACATTCAGTACTTC.

This chain joins TRBV4-2 and TRBJ2-1; 15 bases map to TRBD2. This CDR3 is built from 15 residues. The V gene's germline CDR1 is LGHNA and CDR2 YNFKEQ. V shed 3 bases, J shed 10 bases, and the junction held 4 bases outside the gene matches. DNA for the CDR3: TGTGCCAGCAGCCAGGGACTAGCGGGGGGAGAGGAGCAGTTCTTC. Its protein product is CASSQGLAGGEEQFF.

The genes are TRBV29-1 and TRBJ2-3, with D perhaps TRBD2 (6 bases). The CDR3 loop spans 12 amino acids. Per germline, CDR1 SQVTM and CDR2 ANQGSEA. Trimming removed 7 bases at V and 4 bases at J, with 12 bases between. The CDR3 DNA follows: TGCAGCGGGGACTTTTCGGCAGATACGCAGTATTTT. This codes for CSGDFSADTQYF.

This clone was recorded once. The chain employs TRBV7-3 and TRBJ2-1; 10 bases are a match to TRBD2. Per germline, CDR1 SGHTA and CDR2 FQGTGA. This CDR3 is 16 amino acids long. J lost 7 bases, V lost 1 base, and 7 bases had no gene match. DNA for the CDR3: TGTGCCAGCAGCTTAAGAGGACAAGCGGGGGGGAATGAGCAGTTCTTC. Translated, it gives CASSLRGQAGGNEQFF.

V is TRBV6-1 and J is TRBJ1-5; 7 positions match TRBD1. CDR3 length: 15 amino acids. The germline V gene encodes CDR1 MNHNS and CDR2 SASEGT. Trimming removed 1 base from V and 7 bases from J; junction bases left unmatched: 7. In nucleotides, the CDR3 is TGTGCCAGCAGTGAAGGGTCAGGGGGACGGCAGCCCCAGCATTTT. Its protein is CASSEGSGGRQPQHF.

The chain has TRBV30 and TRBJ2-7, with 7 nucleotides matching TRBD1. This CDR3 is 15 amino acids long. The V gene's germline CDR1 is GTSNPN and CDR2 SVGIG (reference sequence). V shed 3 bases and J 9 bases; nucleotides not matched to a gene: 17. CDR3 residues: CAWRNPGTARTGQYF. The CDR3, as DNA: TGTGCCTGGAGAAACCCCGGGACAGCTCGTACGGGGCAGTACTTC.

This clone showed up just once. The gene calls are TRBV28 and TRBJ2-7; 7 bases line up with TRBD2. The CDR3 runs 13 residues. Looked up from germline, CDR1 is MDHEN and CDR2 is SYDVKM. The trim removed 8 bases at V and 3 bases at J, leaving 7 bases unmatched. CDR3 sequence (DNA): TGTGCCAGCTTACCTAGCGGAAACTACGAGCAGTACTTC. It yields the protein CASLPSGNYEQYF.

This chain joins TRBV10-1 and TRBJ2-7, with 7 nucleotides matching TRBD2. Unmatched junction bases numbered 4, after V lost 6 bases and J lost 2 bases. The CDR3 sequence is 13 residues long. CDR1 WNHNN and CDR2 SYGVQD come from the germline V gene (reference sequence). The CDR3 here is CASSTGLTYEQYF. CDR3 bases: TGCGCCAGCAGCACGGGACTAACCTACGAGCAGTACTTC.

The rearrangement links TRBV2 to TRBJ2-1; 10 bases align to TRBD2. Trimming at V came to 6 bases and at J to 4 bases, leaving 9 bases not matched to a gene. Per the germline V gene, CDR1 is SNHLY and CDR2 is FYNNEI. This CDR3 contains 16 residues. The CDR3 DNA is TGTGCCAGCAGGGTGTTAGCGGGGGGTTCGTACAATGAGCAGTTCTTC. It encodes CASRVLAGGSYNEQFF.

The chain combines TRBV15 with TRBJ2-3; 7 bases map to TRBD1. CDR3 length: 13 residues. The germline CDR1 and CDR2 sequences are LNHNV and YYDKDF (reference sequence). The V gene end was trimmed by 5 bases and the J gene end by 10 bases; junction bases not matched to a gene: 9. The CDR3 nucleotides read TGTGCCACCAGCCCCGAAAGGACAGGCGCGCAGTATTTT. As protein: CATSPERTGAQYF.

The chain links TRBV28 to TRBJ2-1; 7 nucleotides align to TRBD1. V dropped 2 bases and J dropped 8; count of bases not matched to a gene: 0. CDR1 and CDR2 (germline): MDHEN, SYDVKM. CDR3 size: 12 residues. In DNA form, the CDR3 reads TGTGCCAGCAGTTTACAGGGGGATGAGCAGTTCTTC. It codes for CASSLQGDEQFF.

The rearrangement uses TRBV10-3 and TRBJ1-2, with 9 positions matching TRBD1. This CDR3 spans 13 amino acids. J was trimmed by 12 bases and V by 2 bases; bases with no gene match: 7. Germline CDR1 and CDR2: ENHRY and SYGVKD. CDR3 sequence reads: CAISEAGQGVHTF. DNA for the CDR3: TGTGCCATCAGTGAGGCGGGACAGGGAGTTCACACCTTC.

The V and J genes are TRBV30 and TRBJ1-3; 9 bases agree with TRBD1. Per germline, CDR1 GTSNPN and CDR2 SVGIG (reference sequence). V gave up 0 bases and J gave up 0 bases; unmatched junction bases: 3. The length of the CDR3 is 16 residues. The DNA of the CDR3 is TGTGCCTGGAGTGTTCGACAGGGGGTCTCTGGAAACACCATATATTTT. This codes for CAWSVRQGVSGNTIYF.